This T cell receptor beta chain was profiled in a study of T cells in Graves' hyperthyroidism and ophthalmopathy. Study-wide points: Ophthalmopathy was distinguished from stable hyperthyroidism by 13 V-J signatures.

TCR beta CDR3 region amplification was performed from RNA transcripts. A first-round RT-PCR of the TCR CDR3 used the HTBI primer set. Each CDR3 protein is one row after TCRdb ran MiXCR on the multiplex PCR reads. The sample holds some 500,000 distinct CDR3 sequences, 14% seen once. The V end was cut by 4 bases, the J end by 2 bases, with 18 bases between. This CDR3 is built from 16 residues. Germline CDR1 and CDR2: LNHDA and SQIVND (reference sequence). Each patient was aged 18 to 65 and had newly diagnosed hyperthyroidism of under 2 months' duration. As concerns this clonotype: Its antigen is unidentified.

The chain carries TRBV19 and TRBJ2-7, with D maybe TRBD1 (8 bases). The origin of this receptor is a woman younger than 35 with Graves' hyperthyroidism. Sequencing input: blood. As DNA, the CDR3 is TGTGCCAGTAGTACGGAAGGACAGGGACTAACCTACGAGCAGTACTTC. It codes for CASSTEGQGLTYEQYF.